This TCR beta chain was retrieved from a study of identifying expanded T cells in peripheral blood. With 3 bases removed from V and 6 bases from J, the gap between germline ends came to 15 bases. This CDR3 spans 14 amino acids. Germline-derived CDR1 and CDR2 are GTSNPN and SVGIG (reference sequence). Concerning this clone: The antigen is unknown.

Profiling relied on immunoSEQ multiplex PCR, and the TCRdb table lists in-frame clones only, not all of them. Altogether under 100,000 clones are present, around 83% being singletons, with the ten largest covering around 4.5%. During the collection period, no donor immune events like infections were recorded. Findings and caveats of the study: Differentially abundant clones: about 1.2 between replicates, approximately 15 at about two weeks, over 18 at four.

This TCR was recovered from a person aged 18-70 years in good health. The sequenced sample was blood. The V call is TRBV30, the J call TRBJ1-5, with D possibly TRBD1 on 5 matching bases. CDR3 region: CAWSHGTGVQPQHF. The CDR3 coding sequence is TGTGCCTGGAGCCACGGGACGGGCGTTCAGCCCCAGCATTTT.